Shown below are 13 T cell receptor beta chains from a single sample sequenced in a study of OX40 agonist ivuxolimab in advanced cancers. This table comes from immunoSEQ multiplex PCR, and its TCRdb copy is limited to in-frame clones, with some not included. The sample contains roughly 90,000 clones, approximately 94% of which appear only once. Sequences were derived from CD4+ or CD8+ T cells sorted from blood, sampled in a trial of the OX40 agonist ivuxolimab. Source of these receptors: an adult with an advanced solid tumor such as melanoma, head and neck, liver or kidney cancer.

This clone was detected once. V is TRBV14 and J is TRBJ1-1, with TRBD1 matching over 7 bases. V gave up 6 bases and J gave up 0 bases; unmatched junction bases: 1. Germline V CDR1 and CDR2: SGHDN, FVKESK. The length of the CDR3 is 13 residues. The CDR3, as DNA: TGTGCCAGCAGGGACAGGTTGAACACTGAAGCTTTCTTT. Translating gives CASRDRLNTEAFF.

The chain combines TRBV27 with TRBJ2-6; D unresolved. CDR1 and CDR2 from the germline V gene are MNHEY and SMNVEV (reference sequence). V lost 5 bases and J 0 bases, leaving 2 bases between the germline ends. The length of the CDR3 is 13 residues. CDR3 protein: CASSPSGANVLTF. The CDR3 DNA follows: TGTGCCAGCAGTCCCTCTGGGGCCAACGTCCTGACTTTC.

This chain connects TRBV27 to TRBJ1-1, with 7 bases identical to TRBD1. The V segment lost 4 bases and the J segment 1 base; nucleotides outside the gene matches: 6. CDR1 is MNHEY and CDR2 is SMNVEV in the germline V gene (reference sequence). The CDR3 covers 15 residues. CDR3 loop: CASSSPGQRNTEAFF. In nucleotides, the CDR3 is TGTGCCAGCAGTTCTCCGGGACAGAGGAACACTGAAGCTTTCTTT.

The chain carries TRBV6-5 and TRBJ1-2; tentative D call: TRBD1 (5 bases). The V end was cut by 5 bases, the J end by 4 bases, with 11 bases between. CDR1 is MNHEY and CDR2 is SVGAGI in the germline V gene. The CDR3 spans 13 residues. This CDR3 reads CASSAGGGYGYTF. CDR3 DNA: TGTGCCAGCAGTGCCGGGGGGGGCTATGGCTACACCTTC.

The V call is TRBV6-1, the J call TRBJ2-2; weak D call: TRBD1 (6 bases). Germline CDR1 and CDR2: MNHNS and SASEGT. Trimming took 0 bases from V and 0 from J, leaving 8 bases between them. CDR3 size: 16 residues. CDR3 sequence: CASSEAGATNTGELFF. As DNA, the CDR3 is TGTGCCAGCAGTGAAGCGGGGGCTACGAACACCGGGGAGCTGTTTTTT.

The J gene is TRBJ2-3, the V gene TRBV25-1, with D possibly matching TRBD2 (5 bases). Germline CDR1 reads MGHDK; CDR2 reads SYGVNS. The CDR3 runs to 14 residues. The germline V and J ends were trimmed by 5 bases and 2 bases, with 11 bases remaining between them. CDR3 protein: CASSIERFTDTQYF. The CDR3 DNA reads TGTGCCAGCAGTATTGAGCGGTTCACAGATACGCAGTATTTT.

Only one count was recorded for this clone. The rearrangement links TRBV30 to TRBJ1-1, with D possibly TRBD1 on 5 matching bases. The CDR3 spans 14 residues. V was shortened by 5 bases and J by 4 bases, with 17 bases between the two germline ends. Germline V lookup: CDR1 GTSNPN, CDR2 SVGIG (reference sequence). CDR3 sequence: CAWGDSPRGTEAFF. CDR3 nucleotides: TGTGCCTGGGGCGACAGTCCTCGGGGCACTGAAGCTTTCTTT. The full variable domain, in which reference TRBV30 and TRBJ1-1 provide the parts outside the CDR3, is SQTIHQWPATLVQPVGSPLSLECTVEGTSNPNLYWYRQAAGRGLQLLFYSVGIGQISSEVPQNLSASRPQDRQFILSSKKLLLSDSGFYLCAWGDSPRGTEAFFGQGTRLTVV.

The chain carries TRBV6-1 and TRBJ2-7; no firm D call. CDR3 length: 16 residues. Germline CDR1 reads MNHNS; CDR2 reads SASEGT. V shed 0 bases and J shed 4 bases, with 16 bases lying between them. The CDR3 loop is CASSEASWGIGYEQYF. The CDR3 bases are TGTGCCAGCAGTGAAGCTAGTTGGGGAATCGGATACGAGCAGTACTTC.

The chain joins TRBV19 to TRBJ2-1; 7 positions match TRBD2. V trimming: 3 bases; J trimming: 4 bases; junction bases outside the gene matches: 9. CDR3 length: 16 residues. Germline V gene sequence: CDR1 LNHDA, CDR2 SQIVND (reference sequence). CDR3 in amino acids: CASSIVLAETYNEQFF. CDR3 in DNA: TGTGCCAGTAGTATTGTGCTAGCGGAGACATACAATGAGCAGTTCTTC. The full variable domain, its missing parts supplied by reference TRBV19 and TRBJ2-1, is DGGITQSPKYLFRKEGQNVTLSCEQNLNHDAMYWYRQDPGQGLRLIYYSQIVNDFQKGDIAEGYSVSREKKESFPLTVTSAQKNPTAFYLCASSIVLAETYNEQFFGPGTRLTVL.

This chain joins TRBV11-3 and TRBJ2-7; D is possibly TRBD2 (6 bases). Germline CDR1 SGHNT, CDR2 YENEEA. Between the trimmed V and J ends, which lost 0 bases and 4 bases, there was a span of 7 bases. There are 13 residues in the CDR3. The DNA of the CDR3 is TGTGCCAGCAGCTTAGACGGGGGTTACGAGCAGTACTTC. It yields the protein CASSLDGGYEQYF.

The V and J genes are TRBV5-1 and TRBJ1-1, with a possible D match to TRBD1 (6 bases). The CDR3 contains 13 residues. V lost 4 bases and J 7 bases, leaving 14 bases between the germline ends. The germline CDR1 and CDR2 sequences are SGHRS and YFSETQ. The CDR3 here is CASSLAGAGEAFF. CDR3 DNA: TGCGCCAGCAGCCTAGCGGGGGCCGGTGAAGCTTTCTTT. Drawing the rest from reference TRBV5-1 and TRBJ1-1, the complete variable domain is KAGVTQTPRYLIKTRGQQVTLSCSPISGHRSVSWYQQTPGQGLQFLFEYFSETQRNKGNFPGRFSGRQFSNSRSEMNVSTLELGDSALYLCASSLAGAGEAFFGQGTRLTVV.

V and J are TRBV29-1 and TRBJ2-7, with 11 bases matching TRBD2. The germline CDR1 and CDR2 sequences are SQVTM and ANQGSEA. This CDR3 region has 13 residues. With V trimmed by 3 bases and J by 3 bases, 1 base remained unmatched. CDR3 nucleotides: TGCAGCGTTGAGCTAGCGGGGGGCTACGAGCAGTACTTC. It codes for CSVELAGGYEQYF.

This rearrangement joins TRBV27 to TRBJ2-5; a possible D gene is TRBD2 (6 bases). Trimming cost V 0 bases and J 5 bases, with 10 bases left between them. The CDR3 is made up of 14 amino acids. Germline-derived CDR1 and CDR2 are MNHEY and SMNVEV (reference sequence). The DNA for the CDR3 is TGTGCCAGCAGTTTATCGACTAGACGGGAGACCCAGTACTTC. Translation gives CASSLSTRRETQYF.